The rows below give T cell receptor beta chains drawn from one sample of a study of neurological immune-mediated disorders. TCRdb called the 5' RACE reads again in MiXCR, with one record for every CDR3 protein. The sample lists under 70,000 distinct CDR3 sequences, 2.5% to 4% occurring once. Sequences were obtained from PBMCs. These receptors were obtained from a woman between 50 and 59 years old with multiple sclerosis. Each CDR3 is given with its conserved first and last residue. D genes are given only for firm matches. Each size is once, few, many, or a class for an expanded clone.

.	TRBV20-1	medium-sized	TRBJ2-3	CSVAPGGTDTQYF	TGCAGTGTCGCTCCCGGGGGCACAGATACGCAGTATTTT
.	TRBV20-1	many	TRBJ2-1	CSARGGFPELNYEQFF	TGCAGTGCTAGAGGGGGATTCCCCGAACTAAACTATGAGCAGTTCTTC
TRBD2	TRBV15	few	TRBJ2-3	CATSSQRGSTDTQYF	TGTGCCACCAGCAGCCAGCGGGGAAGCACAGATACGCAGTATTTT
.	TRBV7-7	many	TRBJ2-7	CASSFMETGYEQYF	TGTGCCAGCAGCTTTATGGAGACGGGGTACGAGCAGTACTTC
.	TRBV6-2/TRBV6-3	few	TRBJ2-3	CASSTQGETQYF	TGTGCCAGCAGTACACAGGGAGAAACGCAGTATTTT
.	TRBV20-1	many	TRBJ1-5	CSARLDRVQPQHF	TGCAGTGCTAGATTGGATAGGGTCCAGCCCCAGCATTTT
.	TRBV10-3	many	TRBJ2-5	CAIKTGDQETQYF	TGTGCCATCAAGACAGGAGACCAAGAGACCCAGTACTTC
TRBD1	TRBV27	many	TRBJ1-6	CASPGQPNSPLHF	TGTGCCAGCCCGGGACAGCCTAATTCACCCCTCCACTTT
TRBD2	TRBV12-3/TRBV12-4	many	TRBJ2-2	CASTFGGATGELFF	TGTGCCAGCACTTTCGGGGGGGCGACCGGGGAGCTGTTTTTT
.	TRBV5-5	many	TRBJ1-2	CASSIDRPSNYGYTF	TGTGCCAGCAGTATCGACAGACCATCTAACTATGGCTACACCTTC
.	TRBV20-1	many	TRBJ1-2	CSARAGGYGYTF	TGCAGTGCTAGGGCTGGGGGATATGGCTACACCTTC
.	TRBV4-3	many	TRBJ2-7	CASSQEATSYEQYF	TGCGCCAGCAGCCAAGAAGCGACTTCCTACGAGCAGTACTTC